The 14 T cell receptor beta chains below all came from one sample that was sequenced in a study of T cells in Graves' hyperthyroidism and ophthalmopathy. Researchers took RNA transcripts and amplified the TCR beta CDR3 regions from them. A first-round RT-PCR of the TCR CDR3 used the HTBI primer set. TCRdb reprocessed the multiplex PCR reads with MiXCR, giving one entry per CDR3 protein. This sample has 610,000 or so distinct CDR3 sequences, with around 45% found just once. Sequencing was carried out using peripheral blood or thyroid tissue (not recorded which). The receptors come from a woman in her late teens or twenties with Graves' hyperthyroidism.

This chain joins TRBV7-9 and TRBJ2-7; possibly TRBD2 for D (6 bases). The V end lost 4 bases, the J end lost 7 bases, and 17 bases lay between the germline ends. Germline CDR1 and CDR2: SEHNR and FQNEAQ (reference sequence). The CDR3 covers 14 residues. CDR3 sequence reads: CASSYAGAGGEQYF. The DNA of the CDR3 is TGTGCCAGCAGCTACGCGGGTGCCGGGGGAGAGCAGTACTTC.

About this clonotype: The junction does not match germline at one end; this may be a read error. V and J are TRBV20-1 and TRBJ2-5; 9 nucleotides agree with TRBD1. The germline gives CDR1 DFQATT, CDR2 SNEGSKA (reference sequence). The CDR3 consists of 12 residues. The CDR3 reads CSAEGQGETQYF. CDR3 in DNA: TGCAGTGCGGAGGGACAGGGAGAGACCCAATACTTC.

This chain joins TRBV20-1 and TRBJ1-6; 9 positions match TRBD1. The length of the CDR3 is 13 residues. CDR1 is DFQATT, CDR2 SNEGSKA, per germline (reference sequence). With 5 bases clipped from V and 9 bases from J, the junction kept 5 bases outside the gene matches. The CDR3 DNA follows: TGCAGTGCTGCAGGGACAGGGAGTTCACCCCTCCACTTT. It codes for CSAAGTGSSPLHF.

This clonotype was detected once. Without the conserved terminal phenylalanine or tryptophan, this CDR3 likely stems from a read error. The rearrangement uses TRBV7-9 and TRBJ2-5; D might be TRBD2 (5 bases). This CDR3 has 16 residues. The germline gives CDR1 SEHNR, CDR2 FQNEAQ (reference sequence). Trimming removed 4 bases at V and 4 bases at J, with 19 bases between. As DNA, the CDR3 is TGTGCCAGCAGCTCCACGGACTCGCGGGCCGGAGAGACCCAGTACCTC. This translates into CASSSTDSRAGETQYL.

This clonotype has just one count. The chain is built from TRBV6-4 and TRBJ1-2; TRBD1 matches at 9 bases. The CDR3 loop spans 15 amino acids. CDR1 is MRHNA, CDR2 SNTAGT, per germline. V dropped 3 bases and J dropped 8; count of bases not matched to a gene: 10. This chain's CDR3 is CASSEQSGTGRGYTF. DNA of the CDR3: TGTGCCAGCAGTGAGCAATCCGGGACAGGGAGAGGCTACACCTTC.

This chain joins TRBV2 and TRBJ2-7; TRBD2 agrees at 7 bases. The CDR3 runs 14 residues. The V gene's germline CDR1 is SNHLY and CDR2 FYNNEI. V shed 2 bases, J shed 5 bases, and the junction held 6 bases outside the gene matches. CDR3 residues: CASSERGGADEQYF. As DNA, the CDR3 is TGTGCCAGCAGTGAACGGGGAGGGGCCGACGAGCAGTACTTC. Based on the CDR3 plus reference TRBV2 and TRBJ2-7, the full variable domain is EPEVTQTPSHQVTQMGQEVILRCVPISNHLYFYWYRQILGQKVEFLVSFYNNEISEKSEIFDDQFSVERPDGSNFTLKIRSTKLEDSAMYFCASSERGGADEQYFGPGTRLTVT.

The table lists this clonotype with many counts. This chain links TRBV6-2 or TRBV6-3 with TRBJ1-2; TRBD1 agrees at 7 bases. V shed 2 bases and J 4 bases; nucleotides not matched to a gene: 4. This CDR3 is 14 amino acids long. CDR1 is MNHEY and CDR2 is SVGEGT in the germline V gene. The CDR3 reads CASSYQDRTYGYTF. The CDR3 nucleotides are TGTGCCAGCAGTTACCAGGACAGGACCTATGGCTACACCTTC.

The CDR3 region is CASSADRGQSGELFF. Written as DNA, the CDR3 is TGTGCCAGCAGTGCAGACAGGGGGCAGAGCGGGGAGCTGTTTTTT. The V call is TRBV11-2, the J call TRBJ2-2; 10 bases are shared with TRBD1. Trimming at V came to 6 bases and at J to 7 bases, leaving 8 bases not matched to a gene. The germline V gene has CDR1 SGHAT and CDR2 FQNNGV. This CDR3 is built from 15 residues. Complete variable domain (other parts from reference TRBV11-2 and TRBJ2-2): EAGVAQSPRYKIIEKRQSVAFWCNPISGHATLYWYQQILGQGPKLLIQFQNNGVVDDSQLPKDRFSAERLKGVDSTLKIQPAKLEDSAVYLCASSADRGQSGELFFGEGSRLTVL.

This clonotype occurred many times. This rearrangement joins TRBV4-1 to TRBJ2-7; the D gene is possibly TRBD2 (5 bases). From germline, CDR1 is MGHRA and CDR2 YSYEKL. The V gene lost 1 base and the J gene lost 7 bases, with 14 bases spanning the gap. The CDR3 has 14 residues. This chain's CDR3 is CASSQVAVPGEQYF. The CDR3 bases are TGCGCCAGCAGCCAAGTAGCTGTGCCGGGAGAGCAGTACTTC.

The rearrangement links TRBV29-1 to TRBJ1-1; the D is unclear. This CDR3 has 14 residues. Per germline, CDR1 SQVTM and CDR2 ANQGSEA. Trimming pared 6 bases from V and 1 base from J, leaving 15 bases between. The CDR3 region has the DNA TGCAGCGTAGGACGCAAGAAAAAGAACACTGAAGCTTTCTTT. It encodes CSVGRKKKNTEAFF.

V is TRBV12-3 or TRBV12-4 and J is TRBJ1-5; 8 bases map to TRBD1. This CDR3 is 11 amino acids long. Unmatched junction bases numbered 6, after V lost 6 bases and J lost 14 bases. The CDR3 bases are TGTGCCAGCAGCCCAGGGGGCAATGAGCATTTT. Protein sequence: CASSPGGNEHF.

Remarks on this clonotype: A much larger clone differs from this one at a single base, so this may be a read error. This chain uses TRBV14 with TRBJ1-1, with TRBD1 matching over 8 bases. The CDR3 covers 17 residues. Germline loops: CDR1 SGHDN, CDR2 FVKESK. In DNA form, the CDR3 reads TGTGTCAGCAGCCAAGAGGGACAGGCCTACGGGGACACTGAAGCTTTCTTT. Its translation is CVSSQEGQAYGDTEAFF.

This clonotype was recorded at least ten times. CDR3 protein: CSAREAAQETQYF. CDR3 bases: TGCAGTGCTAGAGAGGCGGCTCAAGAGACCCAGTACTTC. The genes are TRBV20-1 and TRBJ2-5; D ambiguous. CDR3 size: 13 residues. V was clipped by 0 bases and J by 2 bases, with 7 bases between them. The germline V gene encodes CDR1 DFQATT and CDR2 SNEGSKA (reference sequence).

A note on this clonotype: This may stem from a read error, because a much larger clone lies one nucleotide away. CDR3 protein: CASSLIFGGTYGYAF. In DNA form, the CDR3 reads TGTGCCAGCAGTTTGATCTTTGGCGGAACCTATGGCTACGCCTTC. V usage is TRBV7-3 and J usage is TRBJ1-2; D uncertain. This CDR3 comprises 15 residues. Germline-derived CDR1 and CDR2 are SGHTA and FQGTGA. Looking up the rest from reference TRBV7-3 and TRBJ1-2 gives the full variable domain: GAGVSQTPSNKVTEKGKYVELRCDPISGHTALYWYRQSLGQGPEFLIYFQGTGAADDSGLPNDRFFAVRPEGSVSTLKIQRTERGDSAVYLCASSLIFGGTYGYAFGSGTRLTVV.